Listed here are 32 T cell receptor beta chains from one sample, sequenced in a study of blood T cell repertoires in COVID-19. Some clones are missing from TCRdb's copy, which holds only in-frame ones; the method was immunoSEQ multiplex PCR. The table lists about 45,000 clones, approximately 90% of them singletons, with 9.6% in the top ten. Sequenced input: peripheral blood. Every receptor here comes from a woman over 75 with active COVID-19.

This chain connects TRBV30 to TRBJ1-1; D uncertain. In germline, CDR1 is GTSNPN, CDR2 SVGIG (reference sequence). V was pared by 8 bases and J by 1 base, with 11 bases between. This CDR3 region has 12 residues. The CDR3 DNA sequence: TGTGCCCTCTCCCGGGGGAACACTGAAGCTTTCTTT. It codes for CALSRGNTEAFF.

This chain links TRBV25-1 with TRBJ1-1; D not certain. The CDR3 has 13 residues. Trimming left V 6 bases short and J 0 bases short, with 8 bases between. Germline CDR1 MGHDK, CDR2 SYGVNS. The CDR3 DNA sequence: TGTGCCAGCAGGGCTTCATTGAACACTGAAGCTTTCTTT. Translated: CASRASLNTEAFF. Together with reference TRBV25-1 and TRBJ1-1, the CDR3 gives the full variable domain: EADIYQTPRYLVIGTGKKITLECSQTMGHDKMYWYQQDPGMELHLIHYSYGVNSTEKGDLSSESTVSRIRTEHFPLTLESARPSHTSQYLCASRASLNTEAFFGQGTRLTVV.

This chain uses TRBV28 with TRBJ2-5, with 8 bases that match TRBD2. CDR1 is MDHEN, CDR2 SYDVKM, per germline. CDR3 length equals 15 residues. With 3 bases clipped from V and 5 bases from J, the junction kept 8 bases outside the gene matches. The DNA of the CDR3 is TGTGCCAGCAGTTTGATGCGGGGGGCTGGGGAGACCCAGTACTTC. Amino acids: CASSLMRGAGETQYF.

The chain uses TRBV29-1 and TRBJ2-1; 7 bases fit TRBD1. The CDR3 loop spans 13 amino acids. V gave up 3 bases and J gave up 4 bases; unmatched junction bases: 3. The V gene's germline CDR1 is SQVTM and CDR2 ANQGSEA. The CDR3 bases are TGCAGCGTTGATCGGACAGGTTACAATGAGCAGTTCTTC. Translation gives CSVDRTGYNEQFF.

This clone was counted only a few times. The chain employs TRBV24-1 and TRBJ1-1, with D maybe TRBD1 (5 bases). This CDR3 is 16 amino acids long. Between the trimmed V and J ends, which lost 4 bases and 1 base, there was a span of 15 bases. Germline lookup yields CDR1 KGHDR and CDR2 SFDVKD. This chain's CDR3 is CATSEKDRNRNTEAFF. The DNA of the CDR3 is TGTGCCACCAGTGAGAAAGACAGAAATAGGAACACTGAAGCTTTCTTT.

This chain links TRBV7-9 with TRBJ2-3, with 9 bases lining up with TRBD1. CDR3 length: 15 residues. Trimming cost V 5 bases and J 3 bases; bases outside gene matches: 6. The germline V gene has CDR1 SEHNR and CDR2 FQNEAQ (reference sequence). Written as DNA, the CDR3 is TGTGCCAGCAGCCCCAGGACAGGGGTGACAGATACGCAGTATTTT. As protein: CASSPRTGVTDTQYF.

The J gene is TRBJ2-3, the V gene TRBV5-1; 9 nucleotides match TRBD2. The CDR3 spans 16 residues. J was trimmed by 4 bases and V by 0 bases; bases with no gene match: 6. Germline V gene sequence: CDR1 SGHRS, CDR2 YFSETQ. The CDR3 loop is CASSLAGGGAPDTQYF. For the CDR3, the DNA is TGCGCCAGCAGCTTGGCAGGCGGGGGGGCCCCAGATACGCAGTATTTT.

This chain joins TRBV5-1 and TRBJ1-6; 7 bases align to TRBD1. The CDR3 runs to 15 residues. Germline trimming cut 1 base from V and 9 bases from J; bases unmatched to any gene: 7. The germline CDR1 and CDR2 sequences are SGHRS and YFSETQ. The CDR3 sequence: CASSLRQGRSSPLHF. The CDR3 DNA reads as TGCGCCAGCAGCTTGCGACAGGGCCGAAGTTCACCCCTCCACTTT.

The chain employs TRBV18 and TRBJ2-7; 9 positions agree with TRBD1. The CDR3 runs 16 residues. Losses at the gene ends were 4 bases for V and 2 bases for J; bases not matched to a gene: 9. Germline V gene sequence: CDR1 KGHSH, CDR2 LQKENI. The CDR3 DNA follows: TGTGCCAGCTCACAAGAGCAACAGGGGGCGGCCTACGAGCAGTACTTC. Translating it yields CASSQEQQGAAYEQYF.

The chain uses TRBV28 and TRBJ1-1; 7 bases agree with TRBD1. This CDR3 contains 14 residues. CDR1 MDHEN and CDR2 SYDVKM come from the germline V gene. The V gene end was trimmed by 8 bases and the J gene end by 0 bases; junction bases not matched to a gene: 6. The CDR3 region has the DNA TGTGCCAGCGGGCTCGGGACAGTGAACACTGAAGCTTTCTTT. Amino acids: CASGLGTVNTEAFF.

The chain links TRBV7-2 to TRBJ1-2, with no clear D. Germline-derived CDR1 and CDR2 are SGHTA and FQGNSA. V was shortened by 0 bases and J by 4 bases, with 9 bases between the two germline ends. The CDR3 totals 14 residues. The CDR3 coding sequence is TGTGCCAGCAGCTTAGCCGAGGGTGTCTATGGCTACACCTTC. This gives the protein CASSLAEGVYGYTF.

The rearrangement links TRBV24-1 to TRBJ1-2; TRBD1 might be the D (6 bases). V lost 4 bases, J lost 4 bases, and 24 bases lay in between. The CDR3 has 18 residues. Germline CDR1 is KGHDR and CDR2 is SFDVKD. CDR3 loop: CATSDQGTTLGGLYGYTF. Written as DNA, the CDR3 is TGTGCCACCAGTGACCAAGGGACAACGTTAGGCGGCCTCTATGGCTACACCTTC.

This rearrangement joins TRBV21-1 to TRBJ2-1; TRBD1, as called in the table, went unchecked against the DNA. TRBV21-1 is recorded as a pseudogene. The CDR3 spans 16 residues. The CDR3 reads CARATSQQPSYNEQFF. The CDR3 bases are TGTGCCAGGGCCACTTCACAGCAACCCTCCTACAATGAGCAGTTCTTC.

This sequence joins TRBV7-9 and TRBJ1-5; 8 nucleotides agree with TRBD1. V dropped 5 bases and J dropped 4; count of bases not matched to a gene: 13. Germline-derived CDR1 and CDR2 are SEHNR and FQNEAQ (reference sequence). This CDR3 is 17 amino acids long. CDR3 sequence: CASSPGGSRDRNQPQHF. In DNA form, the CDR3 reads TGTGCCAGCAGCCCAGGGGGCTCCCGGGACAGAAATCAGCCCCAGCATTTT.

This clone was recorded once. The chain has TRBV18 and TRBJ1-4; perhaps TRBD1 as D (6 bases). The length of the CDR3 is 14 residues. The germline V gene has CDR1 KGHSH and CDR2 LQKENI. Deletions cut 1 base from V and 5 bases from J, with 8 bases between. CDR3 DNA: TGTGCCAGCTCACCACGGACAGAAAATGAAAAACTGTTTTTT. Translating it yields CASSPRTENEKLFF.

The V call is TRBV28, the J call TRBJ1-5; 12 nucleotides align to TRBD1. The V gene end was trimmed by 3 bases and the J gene end by 7 bases; junction bases not matched to a gene: 13. Germline V gene sequence: CDR1 MDHEN, CDR2 SYDVKM. The CDR3 loop spans 18 amino acids. Here the CDR3 DNA reads TGTGCCAGCAGTTTGACACTCACCGGGACAGGGGGCCGGCAGCCCCAGCATTTT. Translated: CASSLTLTGTGGRQPQHF.

The rearrangement uses TRBV27 and TRBJ2-7; a possible D gene is TRBD1 (6 bases). Deletions cut 5 bases from V and 3 bases from J, with 17 bases between. Germline CDR1 is MNHEY and CDR2 is SMNVEV (reference sequence). The CDR3 consists of 15 residues. DNA of the CDR3: TGTGCCAGCAGTCCAACTACAGGGTTGCTCTACGAGCAGTACTTC. Translating it yields CASSPTTGLLYEQYF.

This clone has just a few counts. J is TRBJ1-1 and V is TRBV7-2; the D is unclear. Germline V gene data show CDR1 as SGHTA and CDR2 as FQGNSA. Between the trimmed V and J ends, which lost 3 bases and 1 base, there was a span of 9 bases. The CDR3 has 14 residues. The CDR3 region is CASSFSPGNTEAFF. CDR3 coding DNA: TGTGCCAGCAGCTTCAGTCCGGGGAACACTGAAGCTTTCTTT.

The CDR3 is CASSQVRQSGDEQFF. Here the CDR3 DNA reads TGTGCCAGCAGCCAAGTCAGACAGAGTGGCGATGAGCAGTTCTTC. The rearrangement joins TRBV3-1 (or the pseudogene TRBV3-2) to TRBJ2-1; D is possibly TRBD1 (5 bases). This CDR3 is built from 15 residues. The germline gives CDR1 LGHDT, CDR2 YNNKEL (reference sequence). Trimming cost V 1 base and J 8 bases, with 15 bases left between them.

This chain connects TRBV29-1 to TRBJ1-2, with 7 nucleotides matching TRBD1. V lost 3 bases and J lost 11; bases outside the gene matches: 6. Looked up from germline, CDR1 is SQVTM and CDR2 is ANQGSEA. This CDR3 has 11 residues. CDR3 bases: TGCAGCGTTGAGTCGGGACAGCTATACACCTTC. Translating gives CSVESGQLYTF.

This sequence joins TRBV27 and TRBJ1-2; D possibly corresponds to TRBD1 (6 bases). From germline, CDR1 is MNHEY and CDR2 SMNVEV (reference sequence). There are 13 residues in the CDR3. V gave up 6 bases and J gave up 5 bases, with 13 bases separating them. The CDR3 is CASSSDRRYGYTF. The DNA for the CDR3 is TGTGCCAGCAGCAGCGACAGGAGATATGGCTACACCTTC.

On this clone: The sample carries other DNA sequences with the same CDR3. The chain recombines TRBV18 with TRBJ1-1, with TRBD1 as a possible D gene (5 bases). V was clipped by 1 base and J by 4 bases, with 7 bases between them. CDR3 length: 13 residues. The V gene's germline CDR1 is KGHSH and CDR2 LQKENI. This CDR3 is CASSPLGGTEAFF. The CDR3 DNA sequence: TGTGCCAGCTCACCACTCGGGGGCACTGAAGCTTTCTTT.

This chain uses TRBV6-6 with TRBJ2-5, with 9 bases that match TRBD1. The junction had 7 bases not matched to a gene; V was cut back by 6 bases and J by 5 bases. The CDR3 totals 14 residues. The germline gives CDR1 MNHNY, CDR2 SVGAGI (reference sequence). CDR3 coding DNA: TGTGCCAGCAGAGCACAGGGGGCGGGGGAGACCCAGTACTTC. Amino acid sequence: CASRAQGAGETQYF.

V gene TRBV11-3 combines with J gene TRBJ2-2; D not certain. Between the trimmed V and J ends, which lost 4 bases and 0 bases, there was a span of 6 bases. CDR1 and CDR2 (germline): SGHNT, YENEEA. This CDR3 spans 14 amino acids. The CDR3 nucleotides are TGTGCCAGCAGCTCCTTAACGAACACCGGGGAGCTGTTTTTT. It translates to CASSSLTNTGELFF.

Only a few counts were recorded for this clone. The rearrangement joins TRBV4-3 to TRBJ2-3; 9 bases map to TRBD2. The germline V gene encodes CDR1 LGHNA and CDR2 YSLEER. With V trimmed by 0 bases and J by 5 bases, 9 bases remained unmatched. This CDR3 is 17 amino acids long. The CDR3 spells CASSQDLLRGGVDTQYF. The CDR3 bases are TGCGCCAGCAGCCAAGATCTTTTGCGGGGGGGAGTAGATACGCAGTATTTT.

The genes are TRBV28 and TRBJ1-2, with 7 bases fitting TRBD1. The J segment lost 5 bases and the V segment lost 3 bases, leaving 3 bases of the junction unmatched. Germline V CDR1 and CDR2: MDHEN, SYDVKM. The length of the CDR3 is 13 residues. For the CDR3, the DNA is TGTGCCAGCAGTTTGGAGGGGGCTTATGGCTACACCTTC. Its translation: CASSLEGAYGYTF.

The V gene is TRBV6-2 or TRBV6-3, the J gene TRBJ2-5, with D possibly TRBD1 on 6 matching bases. V lost 5 bases and J 3 bases, leaving 16 bases between the germline ends. Looked up from germline, CDR1 is MNHEY and CDR2 is SVGEGT. The CDR3 runs to 15 residues. The CDR3 is CASSPNTGYEETQYF. The CDR3 DNA is TGTGCCAGCAGTCCCAATACAGGGTACGAAGAGACCCAGTACTTC.

J is TRBJ2-1 and V is TRBV18; 7 bases line up with TRBD2. V was pared by 3 bases and J by 5 bases, with 10 bases of the junction left unmatched. CDR3 length: 16 residues. In germline, CDR1 is KGHSH, CDR2 LQKENI. CDR3 region: CASSPDERRGDNEQFF. The CDR3, as DNA: TGTGCCAGCTCACCCGACGAACGACGGGGGGACAATGAGCAGTTCTTC.

The V call is TRBV2, the J call TRBJ2-7; D uncertain. Trimming shortened V by 4 bases and J by 7 bases, and 14 bases separated the two germline ends. CDR1 is SNHLY, CDR2 FYNNEI, per germline. The CDR3 contains 13 residues. The CDR3 spells CASSGLGSGEQYF. The CDR3, as DNA: TGTGCCAGCAGTGGTCTAGGCAGTGGGGAGCAGTACTTC.

The rearrangement links TRBV19 to TRBJ2-1, with 11 bases aligning to TRBD2. Looked up from germline, CDR1 is LNHDA and CDR2 is SQIVND (reference sequence). J was trimmed by 2 bases and V by 4 bases; bases with no gene match: 4. The CDR3 covers 16 residues. The CDR3 DNA sequence: TGTGCCAGTAGTACCTATAGCGGGGGGGCCTACAATGAGCAGTTCTTC. It translates to CASSTYSGGAYNEQFF.

Here the CDR3 DNA reads TGTGCCATCAGTGAGCCCCGGTCGGGCTCCTACAATGAGCAGTTCTTC. Encoded protein: CAISEPRSGSYNEQFF. The rearrangement joins TRBV10-3 to TRBJ2-1; D gene uncertain. CDR3 length: 16 amino acids. Trimming pared 2 bases from V and 0 bases from J, leaving 11 bases between. Germline V CDR1 and CDR2: ENHRY, SYGVKD.

V usage is TRBV27 and J usage is TRBJ2-7, with 8 bases fitting TRBD1. This CDR3 region has 14 residues. Germline CDR1 is MNHEY and CDR2 is SMNVEV (reference sequence). V shed 6 bases and J 6 bases; nucleotides not matched to a gene: 10. In DNA form, the CDR3 reads TGTGCCAGCAGGAGAGGGGCAGGGGGCGCCGAGCAGTACTTC. Translation gives CASRRGAGGAEQYF.